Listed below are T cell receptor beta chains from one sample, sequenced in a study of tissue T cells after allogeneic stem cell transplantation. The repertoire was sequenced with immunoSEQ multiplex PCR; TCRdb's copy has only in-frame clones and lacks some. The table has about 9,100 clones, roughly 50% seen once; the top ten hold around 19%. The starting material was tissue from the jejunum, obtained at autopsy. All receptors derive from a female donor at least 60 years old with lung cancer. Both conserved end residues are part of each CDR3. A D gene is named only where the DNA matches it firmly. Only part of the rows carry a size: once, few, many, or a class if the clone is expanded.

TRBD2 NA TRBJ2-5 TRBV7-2 CASSERSSGGRTTQYF TGTGCCAGCAGCGAAAGGTCTAGCGGGGGACGGACGACCCAGTACTTC
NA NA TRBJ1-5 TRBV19 CASSIAGGPYQPQHF TGTGCCAGTAGTATAGCTGGGGGTCCCTATCAGCCCCAGCATTTT
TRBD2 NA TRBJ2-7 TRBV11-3 CASSPGLAGVYEQYF TGTGCCAGCAGCCCGGGACTAGCGGGAGTCTACGAGCAGTACTTC
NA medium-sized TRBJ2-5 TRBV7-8 CASSLGGSIQETQYF TGTGCCAGCAGCTTAGGCGGCAGCATCCAAGAGACCCAGTACTTC
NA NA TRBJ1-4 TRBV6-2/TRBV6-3 CASSGASSTGSHEKLFF TGTGCCAGCAGTGGGGCTTCATCAACAGGGTCCCATGAAAAACTGTTTTTT
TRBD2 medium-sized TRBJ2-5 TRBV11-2 CASSSLRGGARETQYF TGTGCCAGCAGTTCGTTGCGCGGGGGGGCCCGAGAGACCCAGTACTTC
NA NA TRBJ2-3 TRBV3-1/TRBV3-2 CASSPYRGEDTQYF TGTGCCAGCAGCCCCTACCGGGGAGAAGATACGCAGTATTTT
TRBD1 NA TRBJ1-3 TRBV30 CAWRYRDRGSGNTIYF TGTGCCTGGAGGTACCGGGACAGGGGCTCTGGAAACACCATATATTTT
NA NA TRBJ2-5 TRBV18 CASSPLSGVQETQYF TGTGCCAGCTCACCCTTGTCAGGGGTCCAAGAGACCCAGTACTTC
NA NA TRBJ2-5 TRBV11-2 CASSLGPQETQYF TGTGCCAGCAGCCTGGGCCCTCAAGAGACCCAGTACTTC
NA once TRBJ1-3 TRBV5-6 CASSLENTIYF TGTGCCAGCAGCTTGGAAAACACCATATATTTT
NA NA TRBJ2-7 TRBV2 CASRRDSRGTEQYF TGTGCCAGCAGGAGGGACTCCCGGGGGACTGAGCAGTACTTC
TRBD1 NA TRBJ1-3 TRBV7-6 CASRDRGSSGNTIYF TGTGCCAGCAGAGACAGGGGGAGCTCTGGAAACACCATATATTTT
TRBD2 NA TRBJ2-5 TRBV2 CASRLAGVGQETQYF TGTGCCAGCAGATTAGCGGGGGTGGGTCAAGAGACCCAGTACTTC